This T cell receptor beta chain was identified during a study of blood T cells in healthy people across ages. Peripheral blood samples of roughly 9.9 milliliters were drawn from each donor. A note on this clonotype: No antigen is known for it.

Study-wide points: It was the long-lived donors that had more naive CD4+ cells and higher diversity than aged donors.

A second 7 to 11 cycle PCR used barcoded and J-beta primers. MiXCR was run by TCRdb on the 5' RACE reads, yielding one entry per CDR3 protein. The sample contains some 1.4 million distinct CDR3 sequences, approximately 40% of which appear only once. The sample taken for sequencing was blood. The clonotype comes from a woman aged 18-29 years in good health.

The CDR3 coding sequence is TGTGCCAGCATCTTTGCGGCCCATGAGCAGTTCTTC. This encodes CASIFAAHEQFF. The chain combines TRBV2 with TRBJ2-1; D not certain. Per the germline V gene, CDR1 is SNHLY and CDR2 is FYNNEI. The CDR3 has 12 amino acids. The V gene lost 7 bases and the J gene lost 8 bases, with 12 bases spanning the gap. The full variable domain, in which reference TRBV2 and TRBJ2-1 provide the parts outside the CDR3, is EPEVTQTPSHQVTQMGQEVILRCVPISNHLYFYWYRQILGQKVEFLVSFYNNEISEKSEIFDDQFSVERPDGSNFTLKIRSTKLEDSAMYFCASIFAAHEQFFGPGTRLTVL.